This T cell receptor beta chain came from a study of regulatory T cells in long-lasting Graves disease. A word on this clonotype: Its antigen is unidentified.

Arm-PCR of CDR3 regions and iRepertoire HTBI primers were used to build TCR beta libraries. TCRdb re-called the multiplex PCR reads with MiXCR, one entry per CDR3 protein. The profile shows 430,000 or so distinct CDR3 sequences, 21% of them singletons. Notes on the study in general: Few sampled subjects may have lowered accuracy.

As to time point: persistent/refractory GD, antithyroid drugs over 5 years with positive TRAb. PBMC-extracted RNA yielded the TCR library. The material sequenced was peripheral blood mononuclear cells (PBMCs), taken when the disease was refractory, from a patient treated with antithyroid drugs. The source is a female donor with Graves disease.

CDR3 protein: CASRWAGGSSDTQYF. The DNA of the CDR3 is TGTGCCAGCAGGTGGGCGGGCGGGAGCTCAGATACGCAGTATTTT. The chain carries TRBV28 and TRBJ2-3; 7 bases align to TRBD2. Per germline, CDR1 MDHEN and CDR2 SYDVKM. CDR3 length equals 15 residues. Trimming took 6 bases from V and 4 from J; bases not matched to a gene: 10.